The sequence of this TCR beta chain was determined in a study of T cell clonotyping in hematopoietic cell transplantation. Study-wide findings and caveats: Few recipient clonotypes overlapped donors; over 95% were de novo at given depth. Recipient TCR diversity dropped after transplant; expanded clonotypes rose from day 30 to 180.

CDR3 length: 16 residues. Trimming cost V 0 bases and J 2 bases, with 13 bases left between them. Germline assignment: CDR1 MNHEY and CDR2 SVGAGI. Clones were read by immunoSEQ multiplex PCR, and TCRdb kept only the in-frame ones, dropping some. The table lists roughly 20,000 clones, 86% of them singletons, with under 8.5% in the top ten. Indicated time point: recipient sample about 28 days before transplant, after cytoreduction. A word on this clone: Its antigen remains unknown.

The chain carries TRBV6-5 and TRBJ1-2, with TRBD1 as a possible D gene (5 bases). The clonotype originates from a man in his fifties with acute myeloid leukemia. Some clones in this sample may be carry-over from other donors' samples. Sequenced material: peripheral blood mononuclear cells, taken before stem cell transplant. CDR3 residues: CASSYSRARGNYGYTF. The CDR3 DNA follows: TGTGCCAGCAGTTACTCGAGAGCGCGGGGGAACTATGGCTACACCTTC.